This T cell receptor (beta chain) was identified in a study of yellow fever vaccine responses in identical twins. Only one count was recorded for this clonotype. What it recognizes is unknown. General study findings and limits: Each twin's T cell response to the vaccine was reported to look partly convergent and partly personalized.

The germline V gene encodes CDR1 ENHRY and CDR2 SYGVKD. CDR3 size: 12 residues. V lost 9 bases and J 6 bases, leaving 12 bases between the germline ends. A single record per CDR3 protein comes from TCRdb applying MiXCR to the RT-PCR reads. The top ten hold 1.2% of the sample, which has 5,500 to 8,000 distinct CDR3 sequences, 86% seen once. This TCR was sampled from a woman aged 18-29 years who received the yellow fever vaccine. The chain links TRBV10-3 to TRBJ2-1; the D is unclear. The source was T cells from blood (PBMCs), unsorted or a sorted subset (not recorded which), collected before or after yellow fever vaccination (not recorded which). CDR3 amino acids: CAMGLPSNEQFF. The CDR3 DNA reads TGTGCCATGGGGTTACCATCCAATGAGCAGTTCTTC.